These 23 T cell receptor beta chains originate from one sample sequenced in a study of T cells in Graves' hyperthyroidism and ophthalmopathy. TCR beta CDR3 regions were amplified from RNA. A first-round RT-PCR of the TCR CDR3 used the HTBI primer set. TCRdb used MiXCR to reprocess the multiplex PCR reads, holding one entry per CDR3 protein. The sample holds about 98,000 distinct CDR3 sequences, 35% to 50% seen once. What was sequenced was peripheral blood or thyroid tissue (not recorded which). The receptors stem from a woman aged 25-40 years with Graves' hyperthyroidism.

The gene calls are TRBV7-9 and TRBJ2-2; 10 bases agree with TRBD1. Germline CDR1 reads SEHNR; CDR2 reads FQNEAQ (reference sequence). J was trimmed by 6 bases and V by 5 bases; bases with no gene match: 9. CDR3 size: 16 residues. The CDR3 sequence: CASSRTGTGVSGELFF. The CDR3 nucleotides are TGTGCCAGCAGCCGAACCGGGACAGGGGTCTCCGGGGAGCTGTTTTTT.

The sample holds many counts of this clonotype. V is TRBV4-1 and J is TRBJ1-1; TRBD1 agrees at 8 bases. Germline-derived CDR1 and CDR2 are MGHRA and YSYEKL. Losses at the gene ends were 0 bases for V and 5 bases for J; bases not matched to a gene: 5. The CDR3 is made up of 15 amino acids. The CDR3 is CASSQDSGGRTEAFF. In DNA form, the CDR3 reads TGCGCCAGCAGCCAAGATTCAGGGGGCCGTACTGAAGCTTTCTTT.

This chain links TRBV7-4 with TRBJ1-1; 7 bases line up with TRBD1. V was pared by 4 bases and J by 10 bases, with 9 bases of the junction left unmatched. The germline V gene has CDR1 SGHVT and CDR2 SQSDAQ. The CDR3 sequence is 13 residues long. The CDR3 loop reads CASSSYRGNGAFF. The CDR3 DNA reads TGTGCCAGCAGCTCATACAGGGGCAATGGAGCTTTCTTT.

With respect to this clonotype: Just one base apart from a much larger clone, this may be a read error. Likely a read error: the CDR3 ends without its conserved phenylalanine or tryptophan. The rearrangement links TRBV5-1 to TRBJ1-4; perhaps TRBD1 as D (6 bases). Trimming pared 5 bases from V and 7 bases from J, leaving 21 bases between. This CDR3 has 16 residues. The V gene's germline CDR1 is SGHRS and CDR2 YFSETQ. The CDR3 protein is CASRATQGGGGEKLFL. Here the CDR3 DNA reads TGCGCCAGCAGGGCTACCCAAGGGGGAGGAGGTGAAAAACTGTTTCTT.

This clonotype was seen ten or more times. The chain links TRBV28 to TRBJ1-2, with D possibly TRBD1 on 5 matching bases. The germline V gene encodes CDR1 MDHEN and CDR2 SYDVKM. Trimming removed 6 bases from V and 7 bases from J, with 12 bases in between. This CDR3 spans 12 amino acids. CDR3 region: CASSPGTVGYTF. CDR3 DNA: TGTGCCAGCAGCCCCGGGACGGTTGGCTACACCTTC.

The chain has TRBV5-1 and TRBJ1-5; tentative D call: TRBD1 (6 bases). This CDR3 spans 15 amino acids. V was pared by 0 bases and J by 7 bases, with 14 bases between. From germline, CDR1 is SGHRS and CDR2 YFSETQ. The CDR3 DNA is TGCGCCAGCAGCTTGGGCAGGGGCTACGAGCAGCCCCAGCATTTT. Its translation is CASSLGRGYEQPQHF.

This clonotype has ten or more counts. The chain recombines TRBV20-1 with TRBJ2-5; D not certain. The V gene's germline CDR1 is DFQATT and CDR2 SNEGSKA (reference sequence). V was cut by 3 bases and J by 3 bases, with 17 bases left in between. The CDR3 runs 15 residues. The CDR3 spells CSARSPVGFEETQYF. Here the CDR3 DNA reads TGCAGTGCTAGGTCCCCCGTAGGGTTTGAAGAGACCCAGTACTTC.

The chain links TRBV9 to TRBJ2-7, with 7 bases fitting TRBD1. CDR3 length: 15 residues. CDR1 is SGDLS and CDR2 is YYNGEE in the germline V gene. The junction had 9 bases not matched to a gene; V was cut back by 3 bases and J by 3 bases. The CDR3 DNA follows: TGTGCCAGCAGCGATCCCCAGGGGACAGTCTACGAGCAGTACTTC. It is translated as CASSDPQGTVYEQYF.

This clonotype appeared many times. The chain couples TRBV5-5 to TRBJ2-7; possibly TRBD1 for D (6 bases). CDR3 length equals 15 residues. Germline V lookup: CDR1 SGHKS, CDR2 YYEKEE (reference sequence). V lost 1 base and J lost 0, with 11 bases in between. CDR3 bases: TGTGCCAGCAGCTTGCATCCAGGGGCCTCCTACGAGCAGTACTTC. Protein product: CASSLHPGASYEQYF.

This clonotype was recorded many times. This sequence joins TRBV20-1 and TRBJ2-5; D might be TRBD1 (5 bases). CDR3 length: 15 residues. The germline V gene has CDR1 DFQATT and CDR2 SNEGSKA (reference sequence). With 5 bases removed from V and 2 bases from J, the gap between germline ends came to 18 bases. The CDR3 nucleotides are TGCAGTGCTTTTTCTCCCAGGGTCCAACAAGAGACCCAGTACTTC. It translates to CSAFSPRVQQETQYF.

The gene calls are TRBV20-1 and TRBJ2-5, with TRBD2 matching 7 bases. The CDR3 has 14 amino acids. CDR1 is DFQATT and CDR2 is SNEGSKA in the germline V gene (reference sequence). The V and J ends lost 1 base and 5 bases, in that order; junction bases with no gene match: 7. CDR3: CSARGGGRAETQYF. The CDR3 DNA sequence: TGCAGTGCTAGAGGAGGCGGGAGAGCTGAGACCCAGTACTTC.

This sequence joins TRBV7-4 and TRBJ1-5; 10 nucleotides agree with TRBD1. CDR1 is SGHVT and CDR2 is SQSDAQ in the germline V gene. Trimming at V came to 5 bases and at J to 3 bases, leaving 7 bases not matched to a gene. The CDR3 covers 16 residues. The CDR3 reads CASSMRQGAINQPQHF. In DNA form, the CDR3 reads TGTGCCAGCAGCATGAGACAGGGGGCTATCAATCAGCCCCAGCATTTT. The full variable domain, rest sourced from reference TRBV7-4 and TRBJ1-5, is GAGVSQSPRYKVAKRGRDVALRCDSISGHVTLYWYRQTLGQGSEVLTYSQSDAQRDKSGRPSGRFSAERPERSVSTLKIQRTEQGDSAVYLCASSMRQGAINQPQHFGDGTRLSIL.

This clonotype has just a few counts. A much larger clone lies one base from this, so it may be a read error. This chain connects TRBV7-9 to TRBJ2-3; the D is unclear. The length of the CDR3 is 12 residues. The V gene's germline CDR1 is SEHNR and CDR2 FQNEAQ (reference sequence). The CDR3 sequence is CASSLNLDAQYF. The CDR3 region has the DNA TGTGCCAGCAGCTTAAACCTAGATGCGCAGTATTTT.

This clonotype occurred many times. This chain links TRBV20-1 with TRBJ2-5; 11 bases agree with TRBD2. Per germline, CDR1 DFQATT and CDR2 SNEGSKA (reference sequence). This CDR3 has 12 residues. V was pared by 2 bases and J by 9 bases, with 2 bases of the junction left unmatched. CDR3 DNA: TGCAGTGCTAGATTACTAGCGGGAGCCCAGTACTTC. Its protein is CSARLLAGAQYF.

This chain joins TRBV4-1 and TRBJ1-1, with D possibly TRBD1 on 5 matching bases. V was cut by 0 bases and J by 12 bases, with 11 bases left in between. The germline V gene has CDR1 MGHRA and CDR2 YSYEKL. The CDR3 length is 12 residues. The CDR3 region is CASSQEGGVPFF. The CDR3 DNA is TGCGCCAGCAGCCAAGAGGGGGGTGTTCCTTTCTTT.

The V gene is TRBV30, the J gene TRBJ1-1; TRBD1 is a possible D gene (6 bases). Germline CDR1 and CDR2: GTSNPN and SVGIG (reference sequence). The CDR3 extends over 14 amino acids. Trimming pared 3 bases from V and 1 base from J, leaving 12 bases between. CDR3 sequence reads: CAWRGDRKNTEAFF. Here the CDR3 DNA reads TGTGCCTGGAGGGGCGACAGGAAGAACACTGAAGCTTTCTTT.

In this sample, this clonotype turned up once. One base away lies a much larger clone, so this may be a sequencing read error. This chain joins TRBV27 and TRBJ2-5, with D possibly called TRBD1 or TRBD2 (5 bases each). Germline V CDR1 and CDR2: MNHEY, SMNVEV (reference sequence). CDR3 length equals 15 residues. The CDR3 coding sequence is TGTGCCAGCACCCGGGACCCCCGAGGAGGCGAGACCCAGCACTTC. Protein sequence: CASTRDPRGGETQHF.

CDR3: CSVAGQGGGPQETQYF. The CDR3 DNA follows: TGCAGCGTAGCGGGACAGGGGGGAGGCCCCCAAGAGACCCAGTACTTC. This chain connects TRBV29-1 to TRBJ2-5; 11 bases are shared with TRBD1. The CDR3 contains 16 residues. The trim removed 6 bases at V and 1 base at J, leaving 10 bases unmatched. Looked up from germline, CDR1 is SQVTM and CDR2 is ANQGSEA.

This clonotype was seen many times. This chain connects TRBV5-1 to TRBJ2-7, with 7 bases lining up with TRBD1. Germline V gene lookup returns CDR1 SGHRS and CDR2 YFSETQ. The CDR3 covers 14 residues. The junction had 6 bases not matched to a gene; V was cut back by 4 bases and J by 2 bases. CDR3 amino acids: CASSQTGPPYEQYF. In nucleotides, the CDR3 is TGCGCCAGCAGCCAGACAGGGCCCCCCTACGAGCAGTACTTC.

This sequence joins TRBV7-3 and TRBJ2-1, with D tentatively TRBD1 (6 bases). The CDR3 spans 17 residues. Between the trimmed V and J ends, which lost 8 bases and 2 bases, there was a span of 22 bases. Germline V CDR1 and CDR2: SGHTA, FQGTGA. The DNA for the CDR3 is TGTGCCAGCTCACCTCGACAGGTTCGGGGCCCCTACAATGAGCAGTTCTTC. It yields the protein CASSPRQVRGPYNEQFF.

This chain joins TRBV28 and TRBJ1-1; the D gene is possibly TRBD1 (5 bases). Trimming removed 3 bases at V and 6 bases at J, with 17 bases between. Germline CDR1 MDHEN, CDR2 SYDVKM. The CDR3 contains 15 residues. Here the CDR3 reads CASSFGSGWGAEAFF. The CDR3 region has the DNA TGTGCCAGCAGTTTTGGTTCGGGGTGGGGGGCTGAAGCTTTCTTT.

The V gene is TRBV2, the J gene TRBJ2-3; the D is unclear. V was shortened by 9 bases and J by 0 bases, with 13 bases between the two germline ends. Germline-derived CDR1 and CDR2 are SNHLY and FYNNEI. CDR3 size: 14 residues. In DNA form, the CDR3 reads TGTGCCAGTTGGACCACTTTTAGCACAGATACGCAGTATTTT. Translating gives CASWTTFSTDTQYF.

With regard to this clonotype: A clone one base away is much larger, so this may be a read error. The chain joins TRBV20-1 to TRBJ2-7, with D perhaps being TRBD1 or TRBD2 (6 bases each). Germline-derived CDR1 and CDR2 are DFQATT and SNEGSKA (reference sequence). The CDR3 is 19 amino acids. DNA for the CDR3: TGCAGTGCTGGAGATTTACGGGGGCTGGCGGGAATCCGAGCCTACGAGCAGTACTTC. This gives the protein CSAGDLRGLAGIRAYEQYF.